This T cell receptor (beta chain) was identified during a study of cytomegalovirus exposure and HLA in healthy donors. In germline, CDR1 is SNHLY, CDR2 FYNNEI. The CDR3 runs to 18 residues. The V segment lost 7 bases and the J segment 0 bases; nucleotides outside the gene matches: 13. In this sample, this clone turned up once. Its antigen remains unknown. Study results and limitations: Upon later analysis, HLA-associated TCR beta chains proved more clonally expanded than other, equally common chains. Excluded were some V segments that proved indistinguishable, including TRBV6-2 and TRBV6-3.

PCR involved 60 Vbeta and 13 Jbeta primers. Measured with immunoSEQ multiplex PCR; TCRdb has only the in-frame clones, and not every one. The data hold 110,000 or so clones, with around 77% observed a single time. The source material was PBMCs. The TCR originated in a woman in her twenties or thirties in good health and CMV-seropositive. The V and J genes are TRBV2 and TRBJ1-5, with TRBD1 matching 9 bases. CDR3 region: CASNDPGQGEFSNQPQHF. The CDR3 coding sequence is TGTGCCAGCAATGATCCGGGACAGGGAGAGTTTAGCAATCAGCCCCAGCATTTT.